The 18 T cell receptor beta chains in this list originate from one sample, sequenced in a study of T-cell memory formation after mild COVID-19. In TCRdb, the 5' RACE reads were re-called with MiXCR into one record per CDR3 protein. The sample yields hundreds of thousands of distinct CDR3 sequences, 15% seen once. Sequences were obtained from PBMCs or a T cell subset sorted from them (not recorded which). Source of these receptors: an adult woman who had mild COVID-19 (a few samples of this study predate the infection). Cell type and time point are not known.

V gene TRBV27 combines with J gene TRBJ2-7; 7 nucleotides match TRBD2. The CDR3 sequence is 13 residues long. V was pared by 8 bases and J by 3 bases, with 7 bases of the junction left unmatched. Germline V lookup: CDR1 MNHEY, CDR2 SMNVEV (reference sequence). The CDR3 protein is CASRASGDYEQYF. CDR3 DNA: TGTGCCAGCCGAGCGAGCGGGGACTACGAGCAGTACTTC.

In its sample, this clonotype was seen a few times. The rearrangement uses TRBV4-2 and TRBJ1-1; D call uncertain. Germline CDR1 is LGHNA and CDR2 is YNFKEQ. Trimming removed 0 bases at V and 9 bases at J, with 20 bases between. This CDR3 has 16 residues. Here the CDR3 DNA reads TGTGCCAGCAGCCAAGAAAGGAAAGCGGGTGGGAAGAAAGCTTTCTTT. It codes for CASSQERKAGGKKAFF.

This clonotype has a handful of counts. The chain uses TRBV30 and TRBJ2-4; TRBD2 matches 10 bases. V was clipped by 1 base and J by 2 bases; unmatched bases: 2. Germline V lookup: CDR1 GTSNPN, CDR2 SVGIG (reference sequence). This CDR3 region has 15 residues. The CDR3 nucleotides read TGTGCCTGGAGTGCACTAGCGGGACCCAAAAACATTCAGTACTTC. Its protein is CAWSALAGPKNIQYF.

The chain couples TRBV9 to TRBJ2-1, with unresolved D. CDR3 size: 13 residues. The V end was cut by 3 bases, the J end by 4 bases, with 8 bases between. Germline CDR1 reads SGDLS; CDR2 reads YYNGEE. The CDR3 sequence: CASSGRIYNEQFF. CDR3 nucleotide sequence: TGTGCCAGCAGCGGAAGGATTTACAATGAGCAGTTCTTC.

In this sample, this clonotype turned up a few times. This chain uses TRBV9 with TRBJ1-1; the D gene is possibly TRBD1 (6 bases). V lost 2 bases and J lost 0, with 11 bases in between. Germline assignment: CDR1 SGDLS and CDR2 YYNGEE. The CDR3 runs to 15 residues. The CDR3 loop reads CASSVGGPLNTEAFF. In DNA, the CDR3 is TGTGCCAGCAGCGTGGGGGGCCCATTGAACACTGAAGCTTTCTTT.

CDR3 nucleotides: TGCAGTGCTCCCGCGGGACTCTTGGGTAGCACAGATACGCAGTATTTT. It codes for CSAPAGLLGSTDTQYF. The chain carries TRBV20-1 and TRBJ2-3, with D perhaps TRBD2 (6 bases). The CDR3 totals 16 residues. V lost 5 bases and J lost 0, with 18 bases in between. Germline loops: CDR1 DFQATT, CDR2 SNEGSKA (reference sequence).

This clonotype was seen more than once but under ten times. The chain carries TRBV7-2 and TRBJ2-3; possibly TRBD2 for D (5 bases). V lost 1 base to trimming and J lost 0 bases, with 14 bases between them. Germline V gives CDR1 SGHTA, CDR2 FQGNSA. This CDR3 comprises 17 residues. The CDR3 is CASSLGIARGSTDTQYF. DNA for the CDR3: TGTGCCAGCAGCTTAGGTATAGCGAGAGGGAGCACAGATACGCAGTATTTT.

This clonotype was detected only a few times. V and J are TRBV12-3 or TRBV12-4 and TRBJ1-4; no reliable D call. The CDR3 runs to 13 residues. V lost 6 bases and J 5 bases, leaving 10 bases between the germline ends. CDR3 sequence (DNA): TGTGCCAGCAGCCCCGACGGGAATGAAAAACTGTTTTTT. It codes for CASSPDGNEKLFF.

The chain links TRBV20-1 to TRBJ2-5; 9 bases line up with TRBD1. The germline V gene encodes CDR1 DFQATT and CDR2 SNEGSKA (reference sequence). V trimming: 3 bases; J trimming: 4 bases; junction bases outside the gene matches: 6. The CDR3 sequence is 14 residues long. CDR3 protein: CSASDRGQGETQYF. In DNA form, the CDR3 reads TGCAGTGCTAGCGACAGGGGACAGGGAGAGACCCAGTACTTC.

Only a few counts were recorded for this clonotype. V gene TRBV5-1 combines with J gene TRBJ2-2; unclear D gene. V lost 0 bases, J lost 3 bases, and 9 bases lay in between. Looked up from germline, CDR1 is SGHRS and CDR2 is YFSETQ. This CDR3 is 15 amino acids long. The CDR3 DNA reads TGCGCCAGCAGCTTGGTTCAGACCGACACCGGGGAGCTGTTTTTT. As protein: CASSLVQTDTGELFF.

This clonotype occurred a few times. J is TRBJ2-3 and V is TRBV2; TRBD2 agrees at 10 bases. Germline V gene data show CDR1 as SNHLY and CDR2 as FYNNEI. CDR3 length equals 15 residues. The V gene end was trimmed by 3 bases and the J gene end by 8 bases; junction bases not matched to a gene: 8. In DNA form, the CDR3 reads TGTGCCAGCAGTGACCCTAGCGGGAGTCGGGGTACGCAGTATTTT. Its translation: CASSDPSGSRGTQYF.

This clonotype was seen more than once but under ten times. The chain carries TRBV5-1 and TRBJ1-6; 9 bases align to TRBD1. From germline, CDR1 is SGHRS and CDR2 YFSETQ. V shed 4 bases and J 9 bases; nucleotides not matched to a gene: 8. The CDR3 is 15 amino acids. CDR3 loop: CASSDGQGSLSPLHF. CDR3 sequence (DNA): TGCGCCAGCAGCGATGGACAGGGGTCCCTTTCACCCCTCCACTTT.

This clonotype was detected many times. The rearrangement joins TRBV30 to TRBJ1-5; D is undetermined. CDR1 is GTSNPN and CDR2 is SVGIG in the germline V gene (reference sequence). The CDR3 totals 15 residues. Trimming shortened V by 2 bases and J by 1 base, and 12 bases separated the two germline ends. The DNA of the CDR3 is TGTGCCTGGAGTCCCGGGGAGTTAAGCAATCAGCCCCAGCATTTT. Residues: CAWSPGELSNQPQHF.

This clonotype appeared a few times. The genes are TRBV7-2 and TRBJ2-3; D is ambiguous. The CDR3 runs 12 residues. Trimming pared 5 bases from V and 6 bases from J, leaving 9 bases between. In germline, CDR1 is SGHTA, CDR2 FQGNSA. CDR3 bases: TGTGCCAGCAGCGCCTCCCGGGATACGCAGTATTTT. This gives the protein CASSASRDTQYF.

The V and J genes are TRBV6-2 or TRBV6-3 and TRBJ2-7; D might be TRBD1 (6 bases). Trimming left V 5 bases short and J 3 bases short, with 17 bases between. CDR1 MNHEY and CDR2 SVGEGT come from the germline V gene. CDR3 length: 15 residues. DNA of the CDR3: TGTGCCAGCAGTACCTCCAGGGGCGGTCGCTACGAGCAGTACTTC. Translated: CASSTSRGGRYEQYF.

The V gene is TRBV5-1, the J gene TRBJ2-1; TRBD2 agrees at 8 bases. V dropped 0 bases and J dropped 4; count of bases not matched to a gene: 6. The CDR3 contains 16 residues. Germline V lookup: CDR1 SGHRS, CDR2 YFSETQ. CDR3 nucleotides: TGCGCCAGCAGCTTGGGATTTAGCGGGGTTTACAATGAGCAGTTCTTC. This codes for CASSLGFSGVYNEQFF.

For the CDR3, the DNA is TGTGCCAGCAGCTCCCGGGCTAGCGGGACCTACAATGAGCAGTTCTTC. It encodes CASSSRASGTYNEQFF. This sequence joins TRBV6-2 or TRBV6-3 and TRBJ2-1, with 9 bases identical to TRBD2. Trimming removed 6 bases from V and 2 bases from J; junction bases left unmatched: 8. This CDR3 spans 16 amino acids. Germline V lookup: CDR1 MNHEY, CDR2 SVGEGT.

This chain links TRBV11-2 with TRBJ2-1; D not resolved. Germline CDR1 and CDR2: SGHAT and FQNNGV. The CDR3 is made up of 14 amino acids. V gave up 1 base and J gave up 10 bases, with 14 bases separating them. DNA of the CDR3: TGTGCCAGCAGCTTAGCCGAGACCCTTTCCGAGCAGTTCTTC. As protein: CASSLAETLSEQFF.